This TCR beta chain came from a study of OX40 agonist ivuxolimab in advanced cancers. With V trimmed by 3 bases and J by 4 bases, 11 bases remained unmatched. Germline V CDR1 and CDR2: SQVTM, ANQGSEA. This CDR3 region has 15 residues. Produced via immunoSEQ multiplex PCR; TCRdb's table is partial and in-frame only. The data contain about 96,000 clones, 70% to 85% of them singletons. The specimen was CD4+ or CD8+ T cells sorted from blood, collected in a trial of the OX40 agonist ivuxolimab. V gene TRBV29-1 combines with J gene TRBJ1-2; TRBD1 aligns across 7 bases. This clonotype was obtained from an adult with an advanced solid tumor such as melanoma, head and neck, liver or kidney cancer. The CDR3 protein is CSVDPTGVAIYGYTF. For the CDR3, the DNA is TGCAGCGTTGACCCCACAGGGGTTGCTATCTATGGCTACACCTTC.